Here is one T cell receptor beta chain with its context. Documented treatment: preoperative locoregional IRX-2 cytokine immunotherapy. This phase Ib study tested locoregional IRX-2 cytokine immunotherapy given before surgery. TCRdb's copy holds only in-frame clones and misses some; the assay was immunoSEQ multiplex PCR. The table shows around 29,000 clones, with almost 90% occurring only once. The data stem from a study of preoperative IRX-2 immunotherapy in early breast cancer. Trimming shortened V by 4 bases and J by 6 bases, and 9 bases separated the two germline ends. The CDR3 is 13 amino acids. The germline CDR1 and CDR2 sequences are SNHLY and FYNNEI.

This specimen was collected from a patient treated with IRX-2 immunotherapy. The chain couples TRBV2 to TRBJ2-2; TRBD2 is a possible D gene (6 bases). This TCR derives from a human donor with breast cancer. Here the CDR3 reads CASSAREPGELFF. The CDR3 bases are TGTGCCAGCAGTGCGCGGGAACCCGGGGAGCTGTTTTTT.